A selection of T cell receptor beta chains follows, all from one sample in a study of T cells in Graves' hyperthyroidism and ophthalmopathy. Via MiXCR, TCRdb re-called the multiplex PCR reads, giving one row per CDR3 protein. The sample contains 500,000 to 600,000 distinct CDR3 sequences, 15% to 20% of which appear only once. Sequencing input: blood. These receptors all come from a middle-aged man with Graves' ophthalmopathy. The CDR3 runs from the conserved cysteine through the conserved F or W. D genes are given only for firm matches. Clone size, where shown, is once, few, many, or a class for clones that have expanded.

J gene	D gene	clone size	V gene	CDR3 protein	CDR3 DNA
TRBJ2-3	.	.	TRBV29-1	CSVVAREVPDTQYF	TGCAGCGTTGTGGCAAGAGAGGTCCCAGATACGCAGTATTTT
TRBJ1-1	.	many	TRBV3-1	CASSQDSVNTEAFF	TGTGCCAGCAGCCAAGATTCAGTGAACACTGAAGCTTTCTTT
TRBJ2-1	.	.	TRBV5-8	CASSLHSGTGIYNEQFF	TGTGCCAGCAGCTTACACTCCGGGACGGGTATATACAATGAGCAGTTCTTC
TRBJ2-1	TRBD1	many	TRBV11-3	CASSTGTGGRGDEQFF	TGTGCCAGCAGCACCGGGACAGGGGGCCGTGGAGATGAGCAGTTCTTC
TRBJ2-7	.	many	TRBV28	CASSLGTTRSYEQYF	TGTGCCAGCAGTTTAGGGACAACCAGAAGCTACGAGCAGTACTTC
TRBJ1-3	.	.	TRBV4-2	CASSQDAGMNGNTIYF	TGTGCCAGCAGCCAAGATGCGGGCATGAATGGAAACACCATATATTTT
TRBJ2-5	.	few	TRBV6-1	CASSGGVRETQYF	TGTGCCAGCAGTGGGGGGGTCCGGGAGACCCAGTACTTC
TRBJ2-2	.	.	TRBV19	CASSLLLPGAGLDTGELFF	TGTGCCAGTAGTCTACTTTTACCCGGGGCGGGATTAGACACCGGGGAGCTGTTTTTT
TRBJ2-5	TRBD1	few	TRBV4-2	CASSPNRGAGQETQYF	TGTGCCAGCAGCCCAAACAGGGGGGCCGGGCAAGAGACCCAGTACTTC
TRBJ2-4	.	.	TRBV6-1	CASSEADWGNIQYF	TGTGCCAGCAGTGAGGCTGACTGGGGAAACATTCAGTACTTC
TRBJ1-3	.	.	TRBV4-1	CASSQRGGSGNTIYF	TGCGCCAGCAGCCAACGTGGAGGATCTGGAAACACCATATATTTT
TRBJ2-5	.	.	TRBV7-2	CASSFEYQETQYF	TGTGCCAGCAGCTTCGAGTACCAAGAGACCCAGTACTTC
TRBJ1-1	.	.	TRBV9	CASSTSRSTEAFF	TGTGCCAGCAGCACATCCAGAAGCACTGAAGCTTTCTTT
TRBJ2-2	TRBD2	many	TRBV2	CASSELAGGGGELFF	TGTGCCAGCAGTGAACTGGCGGGAGGCGGCGGGGAGCTGTTTTTT
TRBJ2-1	TRBD2	few	TRBV9	CASSVGTSGYEQFF	TGTGCCAGCAGCGTAGGGACTAGCGGTTATGAGCAGTTCTTC
TRBJ2-7	.	many	TRBV7-8	CASSFLASYEQYF	TGTGCCAGCAGCTTTCTAGCTTCCTACGAGCAGTACTTC
TRBJ1-1	.	.	TRBV18	CASSREGWDTEAFF	TGTGCCAGCTCACGGGAGGGTTGGGACACTGAAGCTTTCTTT
TRBJ2-2	TRBD1	.	TRBV14	CASSQLTGETGELFF	TGTGCCAGCAGCCAACTGACAGGGGAAACCGGGGAGCTGTTTTTT
TRBJ2-1	.	.	TRBV6-1	CATAAGSTYEQFF	TGTGCCACCGCCGCGGGGAGTACATATGAGCAGTTCTTC
TRBJ2-7	TRBD2	many	TRBV6-2/TRBV6-3	CASSPTSGRSSEQYF	TGTGCCAGCAGTCCAACTAGCGGGAGATCGAGCGAGCAGTACTTC
TRBJ1-5	.	many	TRBV6-5	CASSYDRKSNQPQHF	TGTGCCAGCAGTTACGACAGGAAAAGCAATCAGCCCCAGCATTTT
TRBJ1-1	.	few	TRBV7-9	CASSLGEWNTEAFF	TGTGCCAGCAGCCTGGGGGAGTGGAACACTGAAGCTTTCTTT
TRBJ2-1	.	few	TRBV6-1	CAGSRRGGNEQFF	TGTGCCGGTTCTAGGCGGGGAGGCAATGAGCAGTTCTTC
TRBJ2-7	TRBD1	.	TRBV5-1	CASKPETGTVGFEQYF	TGCGCCAGCAAACCTGAGACCGGGACAGTCGGGTTCGAGCAGTACTTC
TRBJ1-4	.	many	TRBV2	CASIEVNNEKLFF	TGTGCCAGCATAGAGGTTAATAATGAAAAACTGTTTTTT
TRBJ1-1	TRBD1	.	TRBV15	CATRADRGNTEAFF	TGTGCCACCAGGGCGGACAGGGGGAACACTGAAGCTTTCTTT
TRBJ1-2	TRBD1	few	TRBV2	CASLAGTGAPYGYTF	TGTGCCAGCCTCGCAGGAACAGGGGCACCCTATGGCTACACCTTC
TRBJ1-4	TRBD1	.	TRBV11-2	CASSTGVGEKLFF	TGTGCCAGCAGCACAGGGGTAGGTGAAAAACTGTTTTTT
TRBJ1-1	.	many	TRBV18	CASSSEVSGEAFF	TGTGCCAGCTCATCCGAGGTGTCAGGGGAAGCTTTCTTT
TRBJ1-1	TRBD1	many	TRBV2	CASSGADRAVAEAFF	TGTGCCAGCAGTGGAGCGGACAGGGCAGTGGCTGAAGCTTTCTTT
TRBJ2-1	.	many	TRBV2	CASVWRSYNEQFF	TGTGCCAGCGTCTGGCGTTCCTACAATGAGCAGTTCTTC
TRBJ1-2	.	.	TRBV7-9	CASSQAYGVPDRTNYGYTF	TGTGCCAGCAGCCAGGCTTACGGCGTTCCGGACAGAACTAACTATGGCTACACCTTC